This TCR beta chain was sequenced during a study of shared clonotypes between healthy human individuals. At the level of the study: Three plates were used per donor for CD4 naive, three for CD4 memory, two for CD8 naive and one for CD8 memory.

The CDR3 length is 15 residues. CDR1 MNHNY and CDR2 SVGAGI come from the germline V gene (reference sequence). The ends were cut back, 4 bases at V and 2 bases at J, with 13 bases in the middle. The study, taken as a whole, reports: Naive subsets typically showed greater estimated richness than memory subsets.

The study separated CD4+ cells into CD45RA+ naive and CD45RA-negative memory subsets. Template for every sorted-subset replicate PCR totaled around 200 ng DNA, 25,000 to 35,000 T cell genomes. The protocol was immunoSEQ multiplex PCR, while the TCRdb copy is restricted to in-frame clones and leaves out a portion. The sample lists roughly 1,000,000 clones; around 82% were seen once. Points on this clone: Its antigen is not known.

This chain connects TRBV6-6 to TRBJ2-3; D not certain. Material for sequencing was memory CD4+ T cells from PBMCs. Subset given: CD45RA-negative fraction. The TCR originated in a man aged 18 to 30 in good health. Some clones in this sample may be carry-over from other donors' samples. The CDR3: CASSFSGQNTDTQYF. For the CDR3, the DNA is TGTGCCAGCAGTTTCTCCGGGCAGAACACAGATACGCAGTATTTT.